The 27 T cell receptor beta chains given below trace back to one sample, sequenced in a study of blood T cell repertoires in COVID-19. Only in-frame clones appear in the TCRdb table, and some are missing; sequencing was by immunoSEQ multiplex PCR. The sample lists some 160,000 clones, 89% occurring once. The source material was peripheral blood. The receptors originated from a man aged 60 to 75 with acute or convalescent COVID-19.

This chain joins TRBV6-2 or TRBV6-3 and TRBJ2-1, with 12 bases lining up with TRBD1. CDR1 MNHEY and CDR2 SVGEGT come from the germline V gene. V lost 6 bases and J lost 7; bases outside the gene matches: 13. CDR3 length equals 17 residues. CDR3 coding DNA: TGTGCCAGCAGCCCTTTGGGTCCGGGACAGGGGGCGAATGAGCAGTTCTTC. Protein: CASSPLGPGQGANEQFF.

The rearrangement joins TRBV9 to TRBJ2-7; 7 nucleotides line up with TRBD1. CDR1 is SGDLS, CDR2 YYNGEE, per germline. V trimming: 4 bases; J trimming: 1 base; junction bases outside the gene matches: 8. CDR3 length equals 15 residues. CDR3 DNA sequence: TGTGCCAGCAGCACAGGGACAGCATATTCCTACGAGCAGTACTTC. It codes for CASSTGTAYSYEQYF.

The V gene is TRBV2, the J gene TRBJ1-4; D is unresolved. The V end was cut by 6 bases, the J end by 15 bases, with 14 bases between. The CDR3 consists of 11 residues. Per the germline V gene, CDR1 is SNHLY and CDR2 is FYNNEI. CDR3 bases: TGTGCCAGCAGATCTATCTCGTCGGTGTTTTTT. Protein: CASRSISSVFF.

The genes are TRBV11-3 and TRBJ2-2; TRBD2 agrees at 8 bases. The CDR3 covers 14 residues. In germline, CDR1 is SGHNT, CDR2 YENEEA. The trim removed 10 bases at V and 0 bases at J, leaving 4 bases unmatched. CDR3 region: CATQRGTNTGELFF. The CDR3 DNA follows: TGTGCCACACAGCGGGGGACGAACACCGGGGAGCTGTTTTTT.

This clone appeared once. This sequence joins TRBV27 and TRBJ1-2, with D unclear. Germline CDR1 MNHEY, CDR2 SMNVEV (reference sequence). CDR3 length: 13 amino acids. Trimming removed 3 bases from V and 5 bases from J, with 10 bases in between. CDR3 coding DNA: TGTGCCAGCAGTTTGGAGGGTCGGTATGGCTACACCTTC. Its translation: CASSLEGRYGYTF.

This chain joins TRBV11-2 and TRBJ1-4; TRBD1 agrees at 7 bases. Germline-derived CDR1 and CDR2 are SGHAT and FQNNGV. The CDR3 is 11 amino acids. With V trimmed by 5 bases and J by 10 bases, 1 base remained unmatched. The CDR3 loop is CASSQGGKLFF. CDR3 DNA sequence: TGTGCCAGCAGCCAGGGGGGAAAACTGTTTTTT.

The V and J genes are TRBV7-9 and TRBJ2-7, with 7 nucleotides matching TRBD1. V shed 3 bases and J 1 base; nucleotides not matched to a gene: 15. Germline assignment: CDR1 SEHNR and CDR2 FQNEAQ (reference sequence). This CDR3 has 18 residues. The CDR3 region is CASSLYRGNLGGSYEQYF. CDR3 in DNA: TGTGCCAGCAGCTTGTACAGGGGAAATCTCGGCGGTTCCTACGAGCAGTACTTC.

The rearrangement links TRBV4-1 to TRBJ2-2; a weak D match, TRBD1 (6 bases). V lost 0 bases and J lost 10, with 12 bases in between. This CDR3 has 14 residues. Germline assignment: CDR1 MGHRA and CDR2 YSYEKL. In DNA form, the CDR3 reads TGCGCCAGCAGCCAAGACCCAGGGGAATTGGAGCTGTTTTTT. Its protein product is CASSQDPGELELFF.

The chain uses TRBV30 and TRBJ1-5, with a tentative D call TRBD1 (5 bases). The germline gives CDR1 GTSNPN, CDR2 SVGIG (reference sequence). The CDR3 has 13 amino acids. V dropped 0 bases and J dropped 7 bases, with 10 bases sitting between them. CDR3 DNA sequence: TGTGCCTGGAGTGTAGTGGGGGGGCAGCCCCAGCATTTT. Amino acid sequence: CAWSVVGGQPQHF.

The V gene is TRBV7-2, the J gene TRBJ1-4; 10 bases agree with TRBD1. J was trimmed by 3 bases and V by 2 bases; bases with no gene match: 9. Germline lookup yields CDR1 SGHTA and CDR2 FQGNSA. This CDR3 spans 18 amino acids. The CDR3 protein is CASSLSRDRGRPNEKLFF. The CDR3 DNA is TGTGCCAGCAGCTTAAGCCGGGACAGGGGACGTCCTAATGAAAAACTGTTTTTT. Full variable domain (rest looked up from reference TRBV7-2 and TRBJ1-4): GAGVSQSPSNKVTEKGKDVELRCDPISGHTALYWYRQSLGQGLEFLIYFQGNSAPDKSGLPSDRFSAERTGGSVSTLTIQRTQQEDSAVYLCASSLSRDRGRPNEKLFFGSGTQLSVL.

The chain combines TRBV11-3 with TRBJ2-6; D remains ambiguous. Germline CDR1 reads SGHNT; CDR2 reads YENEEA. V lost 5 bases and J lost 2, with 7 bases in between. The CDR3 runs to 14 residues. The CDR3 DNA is TGTGCCAGCAGCCCCACTGCTGGGGCCAACGTCCTGACTTTC. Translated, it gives CASSPTAGANVLTF.

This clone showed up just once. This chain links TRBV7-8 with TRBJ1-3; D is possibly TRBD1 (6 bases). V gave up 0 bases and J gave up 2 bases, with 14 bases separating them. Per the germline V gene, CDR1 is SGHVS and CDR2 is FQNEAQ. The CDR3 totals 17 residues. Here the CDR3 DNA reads TGTGCCAGCAGCTTAGCGGCCAGGGGCCAGACTGGAAACACCATATATTTT. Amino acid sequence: CASSLAARGQTGNTIYF. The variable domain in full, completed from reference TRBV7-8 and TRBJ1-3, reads GAGVSQSPRYKVAKRGQDVALRCDPISGHVSLFWYQQALGQGPEFLTYFQNEAQLDKSGLPSDRFFAERPEGSVSTLKIQRTQQEDSAVYLCASSLAARGQTGNTIYFGEGSWLTVV.

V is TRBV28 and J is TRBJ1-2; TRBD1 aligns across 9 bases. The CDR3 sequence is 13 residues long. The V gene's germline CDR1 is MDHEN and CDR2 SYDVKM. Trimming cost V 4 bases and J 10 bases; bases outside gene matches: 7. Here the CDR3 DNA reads TGTGCCAGCAGTTACGTAAGACAGGGGGTCTACACCTTC. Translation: CASSYVRQGVYTF.

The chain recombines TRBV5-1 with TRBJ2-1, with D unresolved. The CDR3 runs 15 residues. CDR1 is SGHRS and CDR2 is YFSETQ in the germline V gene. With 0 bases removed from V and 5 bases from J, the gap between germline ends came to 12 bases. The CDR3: CASSLETRPDNEQFF. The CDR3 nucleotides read TGCGCCAGCAGCTTGGAGACTCGGCCGGACAATGAGCAGTTCTTC.

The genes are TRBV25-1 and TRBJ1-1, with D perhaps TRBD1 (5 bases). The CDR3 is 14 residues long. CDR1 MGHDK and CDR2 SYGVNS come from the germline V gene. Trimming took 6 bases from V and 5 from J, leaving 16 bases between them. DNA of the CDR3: TGTGCCAGCAGGGCCACAGGCATCGGGACTGAAGCTTTCTTT. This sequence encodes CASRATGIGTEAFF.

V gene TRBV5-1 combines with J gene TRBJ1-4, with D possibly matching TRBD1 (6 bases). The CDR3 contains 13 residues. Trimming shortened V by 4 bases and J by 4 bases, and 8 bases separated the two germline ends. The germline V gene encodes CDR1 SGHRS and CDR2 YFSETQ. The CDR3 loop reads CASSRQDNEKLFF. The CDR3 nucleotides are TGCGCCAGCAGCAGACAGGATAATGAAAAACTGTTTTTT.

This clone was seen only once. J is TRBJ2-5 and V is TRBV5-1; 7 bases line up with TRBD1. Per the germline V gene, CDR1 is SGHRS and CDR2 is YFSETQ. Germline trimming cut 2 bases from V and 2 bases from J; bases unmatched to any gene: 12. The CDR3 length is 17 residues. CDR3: CASSFSGTDPHQETQYF. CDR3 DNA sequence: TGCGCCAGCAGCTTCTCCGGGACAGACCCCCATCAAGAGACCCAGTACTTC.

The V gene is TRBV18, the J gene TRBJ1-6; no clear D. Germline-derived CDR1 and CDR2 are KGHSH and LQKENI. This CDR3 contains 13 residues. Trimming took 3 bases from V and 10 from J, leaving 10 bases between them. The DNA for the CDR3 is TGTGCCAGCTCACCCGAGGAGGACTCACCCCTCCACTTT. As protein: CASSPEEDSPLHF.

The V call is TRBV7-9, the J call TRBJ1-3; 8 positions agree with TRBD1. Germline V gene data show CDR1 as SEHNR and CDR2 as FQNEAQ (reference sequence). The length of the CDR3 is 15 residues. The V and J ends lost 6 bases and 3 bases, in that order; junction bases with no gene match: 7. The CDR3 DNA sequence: TGTGCCAGCAGTCAGACAGGGGCCCGTGGAAACACCATATATTTT. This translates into CASSQTGARGNTIYF.

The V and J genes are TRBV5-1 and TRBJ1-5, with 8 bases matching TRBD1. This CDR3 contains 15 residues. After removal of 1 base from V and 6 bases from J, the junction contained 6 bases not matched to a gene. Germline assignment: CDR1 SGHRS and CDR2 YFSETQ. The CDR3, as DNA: TGCGCCAGCAGCTTGACAGGGGGTATCAGTCAGCCCCAGCATTTT. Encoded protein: CASSLTGGISQPQHF.

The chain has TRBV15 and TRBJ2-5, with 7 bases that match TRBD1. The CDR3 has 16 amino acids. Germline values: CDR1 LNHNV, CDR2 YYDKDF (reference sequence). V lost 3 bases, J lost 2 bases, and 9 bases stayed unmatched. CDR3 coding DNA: TGTGCCACCAGCAGTTCCGGGACAGCGATACAAGAGACCCAGTACTTC. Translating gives CATSSSGTAIQETQYF.

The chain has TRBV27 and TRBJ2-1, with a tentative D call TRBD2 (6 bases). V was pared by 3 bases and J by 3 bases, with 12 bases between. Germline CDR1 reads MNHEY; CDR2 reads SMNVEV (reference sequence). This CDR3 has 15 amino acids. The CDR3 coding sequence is TGTGCCAGCAGTTTGACCGGGACTGGCTACAATGAGCAGTTCTTC. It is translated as CASSLTGTGYNEQFF.

CDR3 nucleotide sequence: TGCGCCAGCAGCCAAGGACAGGGACCATATGGCTACACCTTC. Translation: CASSQGQGPYGYTF. The rearrangement links TRBV4-3 to TRBJ1-2; 7 bases map to TRBD1. The CDR3 contains 14 residues. Germline lookup yields CDR1 LGHNA and CDR2 YSLEER. V was pared by 1 base and J by 5 bases, with 4 bases of the junction left unmatched.

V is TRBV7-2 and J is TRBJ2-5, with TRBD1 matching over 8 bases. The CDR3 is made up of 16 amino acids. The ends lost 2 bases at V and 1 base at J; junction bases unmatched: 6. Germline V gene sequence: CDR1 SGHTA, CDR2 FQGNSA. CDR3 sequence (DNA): TGTGCCAGCAGCTTATTTCCACAGGGGGGCCAAGAGACCCAGTACTTC. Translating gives CASSLFPQGGQETQYF.

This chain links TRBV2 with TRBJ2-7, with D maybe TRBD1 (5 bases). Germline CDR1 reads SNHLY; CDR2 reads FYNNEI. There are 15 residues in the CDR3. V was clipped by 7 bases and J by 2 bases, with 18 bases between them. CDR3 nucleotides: TGTGCCAGCAAAAACCGACAGACTTACACCTACGAGCAGTACTTC. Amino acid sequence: CASKNRQTYTYEQYF. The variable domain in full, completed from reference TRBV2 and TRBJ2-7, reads EPEVTQTPSHQVTQMGQEVILRCVPISNHLYFYWYRQILGQKVEFLVSFYNNEISEKSEIFDDQFSVERPDGSNFTLKIRSTKLEDSAMYFCASKNRQTYTYEQYFGPGTRLTVT.

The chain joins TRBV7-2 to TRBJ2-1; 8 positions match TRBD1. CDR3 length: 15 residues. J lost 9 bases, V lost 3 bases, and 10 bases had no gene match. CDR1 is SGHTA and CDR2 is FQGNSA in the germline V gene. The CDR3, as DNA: TGTGCCAGCAGCTTCTCCGGGACAGGTCTCGGTGAGCAGTTCTTC. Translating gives CASSFSGTGLGEQFF. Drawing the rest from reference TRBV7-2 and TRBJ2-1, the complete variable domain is GAGVSQSPSNKVTEKGKDVELRCDPISGHTALYWYRQSLGQGLEFLIYFQGNSAPDKSGLPSDRFSAERTGGSVSTLTIQRTQQEDSAVYLCASSFSGTGLGEQFFGPGTRLTVL.

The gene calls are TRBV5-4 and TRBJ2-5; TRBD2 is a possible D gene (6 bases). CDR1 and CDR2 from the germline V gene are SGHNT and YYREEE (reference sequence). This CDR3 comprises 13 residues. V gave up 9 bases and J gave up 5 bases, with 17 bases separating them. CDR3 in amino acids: CATTSGSRETQYF. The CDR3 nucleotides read TGTGCCACAACATCCGGGAGTAGGGAGACCCAGTACTTC.